One and the same sample provided the 6 T cell receptor beta chains below, sequenced in a study of T cells in Graves' hyperthyroidism and ophthalmopathy (dated by TCRdb to between 2017 and 2020). The library was obtained by multiplex PCR. Reads for this sample came from an Illumina HiSeq 2000. TCR beta CDR3 regions were amplified from RNA transcripts. The first round of RT-PCR for the TCR CDR3 was performed with the HTBI primer set and the Qiagen OneStep RT-PCR kit. The public reads were reanalyzed by TCRdb: fastp trimming at Q25, MiXCR alignment, in-frame beta chains only. Rows matching on CDR3 protein sequence are summarized as one entry with the most common DNA and genes. The sample table holds under 750,000 distinct CDR3 sequences, of which approximately 18% were seen once. Roughly 17% of the sample is held by the ten biggest clonotypes. The sequencing sample was made of blood. These TCRs come from a woman aged 45-60 years with Graves' hyperthyroidism that later progressed to Graves' ophthalmopathy.

This clonotype was seen many times. V is TRBV11-2 and J is TRBJ2-7, with 12 bases fitting TRBD2. Looked up from germline, CDR1 is SGHAT and CDR2 is FQNNGV. V trimming: 5 bases; J trimming: 4 bases; junction bases outside the gene matches: 6. The CDR3 consists of 15 residues. The CDR3 DNA reads TGTGCCAGCAGCACAACCACTAGCGGGGGGTACGAGCAGTACTTC. Its translation is CASSTTTSGGYEQYF.

Comments on this clonotype: This could be a read error, since a much larger clone is one nucleotide away. The chain has TRBV5-1 and TRBJ2-1; 8 nucleotides agree with TRBD2. With V trimmed by 4 bases and J by 2 bases, 8 bases remained unmatched. This CDR3 has 16 amino acids. The germline gives CDR1 SGHRS, CDR2 YFSETQ. The CDR3 DNA reads as TGCGCCAGCAGCCGGACACTAGCGGCCACCTACAATGAGCAGTTCTTC. Protein: CASSRTLAATYNEQFF.

The sample holds a few counts of this clonotype. CDR3 region: CASSQDRGSLSGANVLTF. The CDR3 coding sequence is TGTGCCAGCAGCCAAGACAGGGGATCCCTCTCTGGGGCCAACGTCCTGACTTTC. This chain links TRBV3-1 with TRBJ2-6; TRBD1 is a possible D gene (6 bases). Germline lookup yields CDR1 LGHDT and CDR2 YNNKEL (reference sequence). V was cut by 0 bases and J by 0 bases, with 12 bases left in between. This CDR3 has 18 residues.

V is TRBV7-2 and J is TRBJ1-4, with a possible D match to TRBD1 (6 bases). Germline CDR1 and CDR2: SGHTA and FQGNSA. Between the trimmed V and J ends, which lost 1 base and 7 bases, there was a span of 13 bases. The CDR3 is made up of 15 amino acids. The CDR3 coding sequence is TGTGCCAGCAGCTTAGAGGGGGGCCCTGGTGAAAAACTGTTTTTT. Translating it yields CASSLEGGPGEKLFF.

Ten or more counts support this clonotype. V is TRBV20-1 and J is TRBJ1-3; D gene unclear. V was shortened by 5 bases and J by 0 bases, with 5 bases between the two germline ends. This CDR3 is built from 12 residues. CDR1 is DFQATT, CDR2 SNEGSKA, per germline (reference sequence). The CDR3 region is CSAAYSGNTIYF. In DNA, the CDR3 is TGCAGTGCTGCCTACTCTGGAAACACCATATATTTT.

A note on this clonotype: A much larger clone lies one base from this, so it may be a read error. The chain carries TRBV12-3 or TRBV12-4 and TRBJ2-7, with 9 positions matching TRBD2. Trimming at V came to 2 bases and at J to 3 bases, leaving 5 bases not matched to a gene. This CDR3 contains 15 residues. The CDR3 protein is CASSLSSGDFYEQYF. In nucleotides, the CDR3 is TGTGCCAGCAGTTTATCTAGCGGGGACTTCTACGAGCAGTACTTC.